The 20 T cell receptor beta chains in this list originate from one sample, sequenced in a study of T cells in Graves' hyperthyroidism and ophthalmopathy. Using RNA transcripts as the source, TCR beta CDR3 regions were amplified. First-round RT-PCR targeting the TCR CDR3 was performed with the HTBI primer set. TCRdb reprocessed the multiplex PCR reads via MiXCR and lists one record per CDR3 protein. The table has 600,000 or so distinct CDR3 sequences, 15% to 20% seen once. Sequenced sample: blood. All receptors come from a woman aged 30 to 39 with Graves' hyperthyroidism.

This clonotype has more than one count but fewer than ten. V is TRBV18 and J is TRBJ2-3; 11 bases fit TRBD2. The CDR3 runs 14 residues. Losses at the gene ends were 6 bases for V and 4 bases for J; bases not matched to a gene: 3. The V gene's germline CDR1 is KGHSH and CDR2 LQKENI. This chain's CDR3 is CASSVAGGPDTQYF. DNA of the CDR3: TGTGCCAGCTCCGTAGCGGGAGGGCCAGATACGCAGTATTTT. Together with reference TRBV18 and TRBJ2-3, the CDR3 gives the full variable domain: NAGVMQNPRHLVRRRGQEARLRCSPMKGHSHVYWYRQLPEEGLKFMVYLQKENIIDESGMPKERFSAEFPKEGPSILRIQQVVRGDSAAYFCASSVAGGPDTQYFGPGTRLTVL.

This clonotype has at least ten counts. This sequence joins TRBV5-1 and TRBJ2-3, with 7 bases aligning to TRBD1. Germline lookup yields CDR1 SGHRS and CDR2 YFSETQ. V gave up 4 bases and J gave up 2 bases; unmatched junction bases: 4. This CDR3 is 14 amino acids long. The CDR3 DNA is TGCGCCAGCAGCGTGGGACAGTTCACAGATACGCAGTATTTT. Translating gives CASSVGQFTDTQYF.

The rearrangement joins TRBV9 to TRBJ1-3, with D perhaps matching TRBD1 (5 bases). CDR1 is SGDLS, CDR2 YYNGEE, per germline. The ends were cut back, 0 bases at V and 1 base at J, with 8 bases in the middle. The CDR3 spans 15 residues. The CDR3: CASSVGQFSGNTIYF. As DNA, the CDR3 is TGTGCCAGCAGCGTAGGACAGTTTTCTGGAAACACCATATATTTT.

The V gene is TRBV4-1, the J gene TRBJ2-4; TRBD2 is a possible D gene (7 bases). The CDR3 is 13 amino acids. CDR1 and CDR2 (germline): MGHRA, YSYEKL. V was pared by 0 bases and J by 12 bases, with 12 bases between. The CDR3 DNA reads as TGCGCCAGCAGCCAAGAGGGGGGGCTCGGTCAGTACTTC. It is translated as CASSQEGGLGQYF.

This CDR3 is CASSQRRSWGGNTIYF. As DNA, the CDR3 is TGTGCCAGCAGCCAGAGACGGTCCTGGGGAGGAAACACCATATATTTT. The V gene is TRBV3-2, the J gene TRBJ1-3; the D call of TRBD1 is as the table states it, not checked on the DNA. TRBV3-2 corresponds to a pseudogene. CDR3 size: 16 residues.

This clonotype occurred a few times. The rearrangement joins TRBV20-1 to TRBJ2-1; D call uncertain. Trimming took 4 bases from V and 1 from J, leaving 11 bases between them. The CDR3 is 14 amino acids. CDR1 is DFQATT, CDR2 SNEGSKA, per germline (reference sequence). Here the CDR3 reads CSATPNPSYNEQFF. In DNA form, the CDR3 reads TGCAGTGCTACTCCTAACCCTTCCTACAATGAGCAGTTCTTC.

The chain links TRBV20-1 to TRBJ1-6, with 9 bases identical to TRBD1. Germline V gene data show CDR1 as DFQATT and CDR2 as SNEGSKA (reference sequence). V lost 3 bases to trimming and J lost 4 bases; unmatched junction nucleotides: 4. This CDR3 has 15 residues. CDR3 protein: CSARMTGGYNSPLHF. CDR3 DNA: TGCAGTGCTAGGATGACAGGGGGTTATAATTCACCCCTCCACTTT.

The sample holds many counts of this clonotype. CDR3 in DNA: TGCGCCAGCAGCTTAGGGACAACGAATGCTGAAGCTTTCTTT. Amino acids: CASSLGTTNAEAFF. The chain joins TRBV5-1 to TRBJ1-1; D is possibly TRBD1 (6 bases). The CDR3 has 14 amino acids. Germline V CDR1 and CDR2: SGHRS, YFSETQ. Trimming cost V 2 bases and J 6 bases, with 14 bases left between them.

This clonotype was seen repeatedly, ten times or more. V gene TRBV12-3 or TRBV12-4 combines with J gene TRBJ1-2, with a possible D match to TRBD1 (5 bases). There are 12 residues in the CDR3. V was trimmed by 6 bases and J by 8 bases, leaving 13 bases between them. For the CDR3, the DNA is TGTGCCAGCAGGCTGCTAGGGGTCGGCTACACCTTC. Translation: CASRLLGVGYTF.

This clonotype was counted ten times or more. The V and J genes are TRBV2 and TRBJ1-5; weak D call: TRBD1 (6 bases). The CDR3 totals 13 residues. V dropped 5 bases and J dropped 6 bases, with 11 bases sitting between them. Per the germline V gene, CDR1 is SNHLY and CDR2 is FYNNEI. This CDR3 is CASSPTGFQPQHF. Here the CDR3 DNA reads TGTGCCAGCAGTCCTACAGGGTTTCAGCCCCAGCATTTT.

This clonotype was detected many times. This chain connects TRBV28 to TRBJ2-7, with 9 positions matching TRBD2. The CDR3 spans 14 residues. The trim removed 2 bases at V and 6 bases at J, leaving 5 bases unmatched. Per germline, CDR1 MDHEN and CDR2 SYDVKM. CDR3 in DNA: TGTGCCAGCAGTTTACCGGGACTAGCTTCCGAGCAGTACTTC. Translated, it gives CASSLPGLASEQYF.

This clonotype was picked up many times. CDR3: CASSLDIRETQYF. The CDR3 region has the DNA TGTGCCAGCAGCTTAGATATCCGGGAGACCCAGTACTTC. The chain uses TRBV7-9 and TRBJ2-5; D gene unclear. The CDR3 length is 13 residues. Germline V lookup: CDR1 SEHNR, CDR2 FQNEAQ (reference sequence). Between the trimmed V and J ends, which lost 1 base and 5 bases, there was a span of 8 bases.

This clonotype has at least ten counts. The V and J genes are TRBV5-1 and TRBJ2-6; tentatively, D is TRBD2 (6 bases). The CDR3 consists of 15 residues. CDR1 is SGHRS and CDR2 is YFSETQ in the germline V gene. V lost 3 bases and J 0 bases, leaving 7 bases between the germline ends. The CDR3 region is CASSYGGSGANVLTF. In nucleotides, the CDR3 is TGCGCCAGCAGCTACGGGGGCTCTGGGGCCAACGTCCTGACTTTC.

The gene calls are TRBV30 and TRBJ2-2; TRBD2 matches 10 bases. The germline CDR1 and CDR2 sequences are GTSNPN and SVGIG (reference sequence). V lost 3 bases to trimming and J lost 5 bases; unmatched junction nucleotides: 6. This CDR3 is built from 15 residues. The CDR3 reads CAWRESGRVTGELFF. CDR3 nucleotide sequence: TGTGCCTGGAGGGAAAGCGGGAGGGTTACCGGGGAGCTGTTTTTT.

This clonotype was detected ten times or more. V and J are TRBV7-3 and TRBJ2-3; 7 positions agree with TRBD1. This CDR3 contains 14 residues. Germline values: CDR1 SGHTA, CDR2 FQGTGA. V gave up 5 bases and J gave up 2 bases; unmatched junction bases: 4. The CDR3: CASSTGTDTDTQYF. CDR3 bases: TGTGCCAGCAGCACTGGGACAGACACAGATACGCAGTATTTT.

This chain links TRBV9 with TRBJ1-1; D possibly corresponds to TRBD1 (6 bases). The V and J ends lost 3 bases and 4 bases respectively, with 16 bases between them. This CDR3 comprises 15 residues. Germline lookup yields CDR1 SGDLS and CDR2 YYNGEE. CDR3 in DNA: TGTGCCAGCAGCGGGGGGGGGGGGCGAGGCACTGAAGCTTTCTTT. It is translated as CASSGGGGRGTEAFF.

This clonotype was seen many times. One end of the junction varies from germline; a read error may be responsible. The chain recombines TRBV6-2 or TRBV6-3 with TRBJ1-6, with no clear D. Per the germline V gene, CDR1 is MNHEY and CDR2 is SVGEGT. This CDR3 spans 11 amino acids. The CDR3 reads CASSDNSPLHF. The CDR3 region has the DNA TGTGCCAGCAGTGATAACTCACCCCTCCACTTT.

This clonotype was seen at least ten times. The CDR3 sequence: CSAKGAEYEQYF. CDR3 coding DNA: TGCAGTGCCAAGGGGGCTGAATACGAGCAGTACTTC. The chain couples TRBV20-1 to TRBJ2-7, with TRBD1 matching over 7 bases. Germline values: CDR1 DFQATT, CDR2 SNEGSKA (reference sequence). V was clipped by 6 bases and J by 4 bases; unmatched bases: 6. The CDR3 contains 12 residues.

In the case of this clonotype: A clone one base away is much larger, so this may be a read error. CDR3 loop: CSARDRAVGNEQYF. The CDR3 region has the DNA TGCAGTGCTAGAGATCGAGCAGTGGGGAACGAGCAGTACTTC. The chain joins TRBV20-1 to TRBJ2-7; D ambiguous. V lost 0 bases and J 5 bases, leaving 14 bases between the germline ends. The CDR3 totals 14 residues. Looked up from germline, CDR1 is DFQATT and CDR2 is SNEGSKA (reference sequence).

This clonotype showed up just a few times. The chain carries TRBV7-9 and TRBJ1-2; no firm D call. V shed 0 bases and J shed 6 bases, with 11 bases lying between them. The CDR3 sequence is 14 residues long. The germline V gene has CDR1 SEHNR and CDR2 FQNEAQ (reference sequence). CDR3 region: CASSLAEVLDGYTF. The DNA of the CDR3 is TGTGCCAGCAGCTTAGCGGAGGTGTTGGATGGCTACACCTTC.